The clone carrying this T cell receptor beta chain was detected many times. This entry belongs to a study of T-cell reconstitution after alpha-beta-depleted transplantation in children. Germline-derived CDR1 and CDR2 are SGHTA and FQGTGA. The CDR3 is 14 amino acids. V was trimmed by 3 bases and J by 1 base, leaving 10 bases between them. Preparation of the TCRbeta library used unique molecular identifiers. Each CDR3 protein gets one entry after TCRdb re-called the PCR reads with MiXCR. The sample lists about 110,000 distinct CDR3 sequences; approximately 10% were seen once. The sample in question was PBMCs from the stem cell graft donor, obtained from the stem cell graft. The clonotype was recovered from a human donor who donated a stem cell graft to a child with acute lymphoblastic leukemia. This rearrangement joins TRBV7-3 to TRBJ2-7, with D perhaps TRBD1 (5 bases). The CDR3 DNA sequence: TGTGCCAGCAGCTTGCAGGGTGGGTCCTACGAGCAGTACTTC. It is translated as CASSLQGGSYEQYF.